The source of this T cell receptor (beta chain) is a study of T cells in Graves' hyperthyroidism and ophthalmopathy. The PBMCs had their origin in approximately 10 ml of fresh peripheral blood. Researchers took RNA transcripts and amplified the TCR beta CDR3 regions from them. The TCR CDR3 was amplified in a first-round RT-PCR using the HTBI primer set. TCRdb redid the calling of the multiplex PCR reads with MiXCR, one entry per CDR3 protein. The sample consists of about 180,000 distinct CDR3 sequences, around 15% of them appearing once. This CDR3 has 16 amino acids. The germline V gene encodes CDR1 MNHNS and CDR2 SASEGT. Trimming pared 6 bases from V and 0 bases from J, leaving 15 bases between. This clonotype has ten or more counts.

The chain is built from TRBV6-1 and TRBJ1-3, with D possibly being TRBD1 (6 bases). The specimen sequenced was blood. This receptor was taken from a woman between 45 and 60 years old with Graves' hyperthyroidism. The CDR3 loop reads CASRRTTGNSGNTIYF. The DNA for the CDR3 is TGTGCCAGCAGGAGGACCACAGGGAACTCTGGAAACACCATATATTTT.